Listed below are T cell receptor beta chains from one sample, sequenced in a study of T cell repertoires in cytomegalovirus infection. TCRdb redid the calling of the reads with MiXCR, one entry per CDR3 protein. The sample comprises 40,000 to 60,000 distinct CDR3 sequences, about 20% of which are singletons, and roughly 89% rests with the top ten. Antigens of these TCRs are unknown. This material consisted of CD8+ T cells from cultured PBMCs, taken from culture after CMV antigen stimulation. The source of these receptors is a human donor in good health (CMV status not recorded). Some clones in this sample may be carry-over from other donors' samples. The CDR3 runs from the conserved cysteine through the conserved F or W. The D gene is left open where the match is weak. Where a row states a size, it is once, few, many or the class of an expanded clone; other rows omit it.

len: 16; v_gene: TRBV7-9; abundance: .; j_gene: TRBJ2-7; d_gene: .; CDR3aa: CASSSARTERPYEQYF; CDR3nt: TGTGCCAGCAGCTCGGCACGGACAGAACGACCCTACGAGCAGTACTTC
len: 15; v_gene: TRBV6-2/TRBV6-3; abundance: few; j_gene: TRBJ2-4; d_gene: TRBD1; CDR3aa: CASSYSPGQGNIQYF; CDR3nt: TGTGCCAGCAGTTACTCCCCGGGACAGGGAAACATTCAGTACTTC
len: 16; v_gene: TRBV19; abundance: .; j_gene: TRBJ2-1; d_gene: TRBD1; CDR3aa: CVSSLAPGGRYNEQFF; CDR3nt: TGTGTCAGTAGTCTGGCACCAGGGGGCCGGTACAATGAGCAGTTCTTC
len: 13; v_gene: TRBV7-8; abundance: .; j_gene: TRBJ2-1; d_gene: .; CDR3aa: CASSPKRRDEQFF; CDR3nt: TGTGCCAGCAGCCCCAAGAGGAGAGATGAGCAGTTCTTC
len: 12; v_gene: TRBV29-1; abundance: few; j_gene: TRBJ1-1; d_gene: .; CDR3aa: CSVVGMGPEAFF; CDR3nt: TGCAGCGTTGTGGGGATGGGTCCTGAAGCTTTCTTT
len: 15; v_gene: TRBV6-6; abundance: .; j_gene: TRBJ1-3; d_gene: .; CDR3aa: CASSYEGSSGNTIYF; CDR3nt: TGTGCCAGCAGTTACGAGGGGAGCTCTGGAAACACCATATATTTT
len: 13; v_gene: TRBV12-3/TRBV12-4; abundance: few; j_gene: TRBJ2-7; d_gene: TRBD1; CDR3aa: CASSWDSYYEQYF; CDR3nt: TGTGCCAGCAGTTGGGACAGTTACTACGAGCAGTACTTC
len: 14; v_gene: TRBV6-2/TRBV6-3; abundance: .; j_gene: TRBJ2-7; d_gene: TRBD1; CDR3aa: CASHHRGPTYEQYF; CDR3nt: TGTGCCAGCCATCATAGGGGGCCAACCTACGAGCAGTACTTC
len: 15; v_gene: TRBV10-1; abundance: few; j_gene: TRBJ2-1; d_gene: .; CDR3aa: CASSEGTGPYNEQFF; CDR3nt: TGCGCCAGCAGTGAGGGTACGGGTCCTTACAATGAGCAGTTCTTC
len: 14; v_gene: TRBV20-1; abundance: .; j_gene: TRBJ2-1; d_gene: .; CDR3aa: CSARGPGEYNEQFF; CDR3nt: TGCAGTGCTAGGGGGCCAGGGGAGTACAATGAGCAGTTCTTC
len: 14; v_gene: TRBV6-8; abundance: .; j_gene: TRBJ1-5; d_gene: TRBD1; CDR3aa: CATTGTGNNQPQHF; CDR3nt: TGTGCCACCACCGGGACAGGGAACAATCAGCCCCAGCATTTT
len: 13; v_gene: TRBV9; abundance: few; j_gene: TRBJ2-7; d_gene: TRBD1; CDR3aa: CASSTGQEYEQYF; CDR3nt: TGTGCCAGCAGTACGGGACAGGAGTACGAGCAGTACTTC
len: 16; v_gene: TRBV28; abundance: many; j_gene: TRBJ2-5; d_gene: TRBD1; CDR3aa: CASSLGGQGAGETQYF; CDR3nt: TGTGCCAGCAGTTTAGGTGGACAGGGGGCAGGAGAGACCCAGTACTTC
len: 21; v_gene: TRBV6-1; abundance: .; j_gene: TRBJ2-3; d_gene: TRBD2; CDR3aa: CASTEAGLADYNPSVADTQYF; CDR3nt: TGTGCCAGCACCGAAGCCGGACTAGCGGATTACAACCCTTCGGTGGCAGATACGCAGTATTTT
len: 14; v_gene: TRBV12-3/TRBV12-4; abundance: once; j_gene: TRBJ2-5; d_gene: TRBD1; CDR3aa: CASSPYRGQETQYF; CDR3nt: TGTGCCAGCAGCCCTTACAGGGGACAAGAGACCCAGTACTTC